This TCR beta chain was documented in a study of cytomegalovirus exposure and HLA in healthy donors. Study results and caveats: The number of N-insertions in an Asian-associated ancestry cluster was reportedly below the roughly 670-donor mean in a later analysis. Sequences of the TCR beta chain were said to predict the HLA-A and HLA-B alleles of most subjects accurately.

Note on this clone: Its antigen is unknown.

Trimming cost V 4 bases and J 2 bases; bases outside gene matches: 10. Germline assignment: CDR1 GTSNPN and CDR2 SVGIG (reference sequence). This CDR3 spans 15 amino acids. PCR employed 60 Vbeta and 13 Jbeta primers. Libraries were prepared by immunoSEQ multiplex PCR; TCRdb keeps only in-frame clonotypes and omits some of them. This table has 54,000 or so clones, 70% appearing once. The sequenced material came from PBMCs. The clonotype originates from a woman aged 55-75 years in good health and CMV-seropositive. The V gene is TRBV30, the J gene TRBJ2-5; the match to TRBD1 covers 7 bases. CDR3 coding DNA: TGTGCCTGGACCCCGGGACAGACCCGTCAAGAGACCCAGTACTTC. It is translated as CAWTPGQTRQETQYF.